This T cell receptor (beta chain) was found in a study of early T cells in non-severe SARS-CoV-2 infection. TCRdb independently ran MiXCR on the 5' RACE reads; one entry per CDR3 protein. Of more than 65,000 distinct CDR3 sequences listed, 12% to 15% were seen once; the top ten hold about 1.4%. Material: whole blood. This receptor was obtained from an adult who was a healthcare worker with PCR-confirmed SARS-CoV-2 infection or an uninfected control (not recorded which).

CDR3 sequence: CASSRQSNQPQHF. The CDR3, as DNA: TGTGCCAGCAGTCGACAGTCCAATCAGCCCCAGCATTTT. This chain joins TRBV6-5 and TRBJ1-5; maybe TRBD1 (5 bases). Trimming removed 5 bases at V and 3 bases at J, with 8 bases between. CDR1 MNHEY and CDR2 SVGAGI come from the germline V gene. The CDR3 covers 13 residues.